Shown below are 22 T cell receptor beta chains from a single sample sequenced in a study of Ad26.COV2.S vaccination and SARS-CoV-2 variants. Only in-frame clones appear in the TCRdb table, and some are missing; sequencing was by immunoSEQ multiplex PCR. The sample has over 85,000 clones; over 70% are singletons. This sample comprised peripheral blood, obtained after recovery from COVID-19. The source is a human donor who had recovered from COVID-19.

The chain uses TRBV5-1 and TRBJ2-1, with D hard to call. The CDR3 contains 16 residues. V was shortened by 0 bases and J by 0 bases, with 10 bases between the two germline ends. In germline, CDR1 is SGHRS, CDR2 YFSETQ. The CDR3 spells CASSLDSPSSYNEQFF. In DNA, the CDR3 is TGCGCCAGCAGCTTGGATAGCCCCAGCTCCTACAATGAGCAGTTCTTC.

The chain links TRBV28 to TRBJ2-3; 14 bases are shared with TRBD2. Losses at the gene ends were 3 bases for V and 1 base for J; bases not matched to a gene: 15. CDR3 size: 21 residues. Germline V gene lookup returns CDR1 MDHEN and CDR2 SYDVKM. The CDR3 sequence: CASSFSLGLAGALLGTDTQYF. The CDR3 bases are TGTGCCAGCAGTTTCTCCCTGGGACTAGCGGGGGCCCTATTAGGCACAGATACGCAGTATTTT. The full variable domain, its missing parts supplied by reference TRBV28 and TRBJ2-3, is DVKVTQSSRYLVKRTGEKVFLECVQDMDHENMFWYRQDPGLGLRLIYFSYDVKMKEKGDIPEGYSVSREKKERFSLILESASTNQTSMYLCASSFSLGLAGALLGTDTQYFGPGTRLTVL.

This chain joins TRBV4-2 and TRBJ2-3; 13 bases match TRBD2. The CDR3 sequence is 17 residues long. The germline V gene encodes CDR1 LGHNA and CDR2 YNFKEQ. The J segment lost 3 bases and the V segment lost 2 bases, leaving 5 bases of the junction unmatched. The CDR3 loop reads CASSQLTSGGATDTQYF. CDR3 DNA: TGTGCCAGCAGCCAACTCACTAGCGGGGGGGCGACAGATACGCAGTATTTT.

The V and J genes are TRBV6-2 or TRBV6-3 and TRBJ2-3; D possibly corresponds to TRBD2 (6 bases). V lost 2 bases and J 1 base, leaving 10 bases between the germline ends. From germline, CDR1 is MNHEY and CDR2 SVGEGT. CDR3 length: 15 residues. Here the CDR3 reads CASSYLGGGTDTQYF. Written as DNA, the CDR3 is TGTGCCAGCAGTTACCTTGGCGGGGGCACAGATACGCAGTATTTT.

The chain joins TRBV11-3 to TRBJ2-3, with D tentatively TRBD1 or TRBD2 (5 bases each). The CDR3 contains 14 residues. Trimming took off 3 bases at V and 4 bases at J, with 11 bases between the two ends. CDR1 is SGHNT, CDR2 YENEEA, per germline. CDR3 protein: CASSFPGAPDTQYF. For the CDR3, the DNA is TGTGCCAGCAGCTTCCCCGGGGCCCCAGATACGCAGTATTTT.

This chain joins TRBV6-1 and TRBJ2-7; TRBD1 matches 7 bases. V was clipped by 0 bases and J by 3 bases; unmatched bases: 2. The germline V gene encodes CDR1 MNHNS and CDR2 SASEGT. This CDR3 has 14 amino acids. CDR3 bases: TGTGCCAGCAGTGAAGCGGGACAGAGCTACGAGCAGTACTTC. Translation: CASSEAGQSYEQYF.

The rearrangement links TRBV5-6 to TRBJ1-2; 7 bases are shared with TRBD1. The CDR3 is made up of 14 amino acids. V gave up 4 bases and J gave up 4 bases; unmatched junction bases: 7. Germline CDR1 reads SGHDT; CDR2 reads YYEEEE. The CDR3 DNA reads TGTGCCAGCAGCGCATTCGGGACAGCCTATGGCTACACCTTC. This sequence encodes CASSAFGTAYGYTF.

A single count supports this clone. The rearrangement joins TRBV10-3 to TRBJ2-1, with TRBD2 matching 10 bases. CDR1 and CDR2 (germline): ENHRY, SYGVKD. The CDR3 sequence is 16 residues long. V lost 0 bases, J lost 5 bases, and 4 bases stayed unmatched. DNA of the CDR3: TGTGCCATCAGTGAGTCATCAGCGGGGGGGCACAATGAGCAGTTCTTC. It translates to CAISESSAGGHNEQFF.

The rearrangement links TRBV19 to TRBJ1-5; TRBD1 is a possible D gene (5 bases). V lost 3 bases and J 6 bases, leaving 9 bases between the germline ends. Germline V gene lookup returns CDR1 LNHDA and CDR2 SQIVND (reference sequence). The CDR3 covers 13 residues. The CDR3 spells CASSMQGGQPQHF. In nucleotides, the CDR3 is TGTGCCAGTAGTATGCAGGGAGGTCAGCCCCAGCATTTT.

The rearrangement joins TRBV30 to TRBJ1-2; D remains ambiguous. This CDR3 contains 11 residues. The germline V gene encodes CDR1 GTSNPN and CDR2 SVGIG (reference sequence). Trimming removed 0 bases from V and 7 bases from J, with 6 bases in between. The CDR3 region has the DNA TGTGCCTGGAGTGTTTCGAGTGGCTACACCTTC. It yields the protein CAWSVSSGYTF.

CDR3 protein: CSASSSGEETQYF. The CDR3 region has the DNA TGCAGTGCTAGTTCCAGCGGGGAAGAGACCCAGTACTTC. This chain joins TRBV20-1 and TRBJ2-5; TRBD2 matches at 7 bases. V gave up 3 bases and J gave up 3 bases; unmatched junction bases: 4. This CDR3 has 13 amino acids. CDR1 is DFQATT and CDR2 is SNEGSKA in the germline V gene (reference sequence).

The rearrangement links TRBV5-1 to TRBJ2-1, with TRBD2 matching over 11 bases. From germline, CDR1 is SGHRS and CDR2 YFSETQ. This CDR3 is built from 16 residues. V shed 2 bases and J 5 bases; nucleotides not matched to a gene: 6. DNA of the CDR3: TGCGCCAGCAGCTTCCAACTAGCGGGGGCCGACAATGAGCAGTTCTTC. The encoded protein is CASSFQLAGADNEQFF. The variable domain in full, with the rest retrieved from reference TRBV5-1 and TRBJ2-1, is KAGVTQTPRYLIKTRGQQVTLSCSPISGHRSVSWYQQTPGQGLQFLFEYFSETQRNKGNFPGRFSGRQFSNSRSEMNVSTLELGDSALYLCASSFQLAGADNEQFFGPGTRLTVL.

The chain carries TRBV12-3 or TRBV12-4 and TRBJ2-1; D may be TRBD2 (7 bases). The V gene lost 6 bases and the J gene lost 8 bases, with 14 bases spanning the gap. The CDR3 length is 13 residues. The CDR3 loop is CASRPKGGDEQFF. In nucleotides, the CDR3 is TGTGCCAGCAGGCCTAAGGGGGGGGATGAGCAGTTCTTC.

The chain joins TRBV3-1 (or the pseudogene TRBV3-2) to TRBJ2-3; D perhaps matches TRBD1 (5 bases). The V gene's germline CDR1 is LGHDT and CDR2 YNNKEL (reference sequence). V was trimmed by 0 bases and J by 2 bases, leaving 9 bases between them. This CDR3 is built from 15 residues. The CDR3 protein is CASSQESRATDTQYF. CDR3 sequence (DNA): TGTGCCAGCAGCCAAGAGAGCAGGGCCACAGATACGCAGTATTTT.

The chain recombines TRBV28 with TRBJ1-6; TRBD1 aligns across 9 bases. CDR1 is MDHEN, CDR2 SYDVKM, per germline. The V and J ends lost 6 bases and 5 bases, in that order; junction bases with no gene match: 2. The CDR3 contains 14 residues. The CDR3 region is CASRRQGDNSPLHF. The CDR3 region has the DNA TGTGCCAGCAGGCGACAGGGGGATAATTCACCCCTCCACTTT.

The genes are TRBV9 and TRBJ2-3; no definite D call. Trimming removed 4 bases from V and 2 bases from J, with 11 bases in between. CDR1 SGDLS and CDR2 YYNGEE come from the germline V gene. The CDR3 has 14 amino acids. The CDR3 region is CASSSDYYTDTQYF. CDR3 DNA: TGTGCCAGCAGCTCCGATTATTACACAGATACGCAGTATTTT.

The V gene is TRBV28, the J gene TRBJ2-7, with 10 bases lining up with TRBD2. Trimming at V came to 5 bases and at J to 2 bases, leaving 9 bases not matched to a gene. CDR1 MDHEN and CDR2 SYDVKM come from the germline V gene. CDR3 size: 16 residues. CDR3 sequence (DNA): TGTGCCAGCAGTCCTCCCTTAGCGGGGGGCGCCTACGAGCAGTACTTC. It is translated as CASSPPLAGGAYEQYF.

The chain carries TRBV11-2 and TRBJ2-6; TRBD1 matches at 9 bases. CDR3 length: 17 residues. Trimming cost V 4 bases and J 3 bases; bases outside gene matches: 7. In germline, CDR1 is SGHAT, CDR2 FQNNGV. DNA for the CDR3: TGTGCCAGCAGCTGGACGACAGGGGGAGGTGGGGCCAACGTCCTGACTTTC. Its protein product is CASSWTTGGGGANVLTF.

The chain links TRBV3-1 (or the pseudogene TRBV3-2) to TRBJ1-2; 7 nucleotides agree with TRBD1. The germline CDR1 and CDR2 sequences are LGHDT and YNNKEL (reference sequence). This CDR3 spans 15 amino acids. After removal of 4 bases from V and 7 bases from J, the junction contained 12 bases not matched to a gene. CDR3 nucleotide sequence: TGTGCCAGCAGCCCCCGACAGGGATGGGACGGTGGCTACACCTTC. It translates to CASSPRQGWDGGYTF.

The V gene is TRBV4-2, the J gene TRBJ2-7, with 10 bases lining up with TRBD1. V shed 4 bases, J shed 3 bases, and the junction held 3 bases outside the gene matches. The CDR3 spans 14 residues. Germline CDR1 is LGHNA and CDR2 is YNFKEQ. In DNA, the CDR3 is TGTGCCAGCAGCCCCGGGACAGGGGACTACGAGCAGTACTTC. This encodes CASSPGTGDYEQYF.

The gene calls are TRBV11-2 and TRBJ2-3, with D perhaps matching TRBD2 (5 bases). CDR1 is SGHAT and CDR2 is FQNNGV in the germline V gene. The CDR3 is 14 residues long. V lost 5 bases and J lost 1, with 10 bases in between. CDR3 residues: CASSPGLGTDTQYF. CDR3 DNA sequence: TGTGCCAGCAGCCCTGGACTCGGCACAGATACGCAGTATTTT.

This clone was observed once. The V and J genes are TRBV21-1 and TRBJ1-1; the D call of TRBD1 is as the table states it, not checked on the DNA. TRBV21-1 represents a pseudogene. The CDR3 loop spans 17 amino acids. The CDR3 protein is CASSSLPGTQGSTEAFF. CDR3 sequence (DNA): TGTGCCAGCAGCTCCCTACCAGGAACTCAAGGTAGCACTGAAGCTTTCTTT.